These 24 T cell receptor beta chains were sequenced from one sample in a study of shared clonotypes between healthy human individuals. Method: immunoSEQ multiplex PCR; TCRdb's copy keeps in-frame clones and lacks some. The repertoire holds about 2.1 million clones, with just under 95% as singletons. The naive CD8 fraction comprised CD45RO-negative cells positively selected for CCR7 and excluded terminally differentiated effector memory CD45RA+ cells. The sample comprised naive CD8+ T cells from PBMCs. The receptors come from a man aged 18 to 29 in good health. Some clones in this sample may be carry-over from other donors' samples.

The rearrangement joins TRBV4-2 to TRBJ2-7; 7 nucleotides match TRBD1. J gave up 2 bases and V 1 base, and 5 bases lay outside the gene matches. This CDR3 is built from 15 residues. Germline V CDR1 and CDR2: LGHNA, YNFKEQ. The DNA of the CDR3 is TGTGCCAGCAGCCAAGGCCGGGACAGCACCTACGAGCAGTACTTC. This gives the protein CASSQGRDSTYEQYF.

V and J are TRBV7-6 and TRBJ2-1, with no clear D. This CDR3 comprises 15 residues. The V end lost 1 base, the J end lost 4 bases, and 11 bases lay between the germline ends. Looked up from germline, CDR1 is SGHVS and CDR2 is FNYEAQ. CDR3 amino acids: CASSLGRDPYNEQFF. The CDR3 bases are TGTGCCAGCAGCTTAGGACGAGACCCTTACAATGAGCAGTTCTTC.

With respect to this clone: Other DNA sequences within the sample encode an identical CDR3. CDR3 coding DNA: TGTGCCAGCAGTTTCTCGGGAAACCAAGAGACCCAGTACTTC. Its translation: CASSFSGNQETQYF. The genes are TRBV28 and TRBJ2-5; TRBD2 is a possible D gene (5 bases). The germline CDR1 and CDR2 sequences are MDHEN and SYDVKM. V lost 3 bases and J 0 bases, leaving 8 bases between the germline ends. There are 14 residues in the CDR3.

The J gene is TRBJ1-3, the V gene TRBV25-1; no clear D. The CDR3 length is 13 residues. Germline CDR1 is MGHDK and CDR2 is SYGVNS. Trimming cost V 4 bases and J 3 bases, with 7 bases left between them. CDR3 sequence reads: CASSGSFGNTIYF. The CDR3, as DNA: TGTGCCAGCAGTGGATCGTTTGGAAACACCATATATTTT.

CDR3 amino acids: CASRGGPNTEAFF. CDR3 nucleotide sequence: TGTGCCAGCAGGGGGGGACCGAACACTGAAGCTTTCTTT. V and J are TRBV6-5 and TRBJ1-1; D possibly corresponds to TRBD1 (5 bases). The V and J ends lost 6 bases and 1 base respectively, with 9 bases between them. CDR3 length: 13 residues. The germline V gene encodes CDR1 MNHEY and CDR2 SVGAGI.

Here the CDR3 reads CASSSHPGVEKLFF. The CDR3 nucleotides are TGTGCCAGCAGTTCCCATCCAGGGGTGGAAAAACTGTTTTTT. The V gene is TRBV27, the J gene TRBJ1-4; TRBD1 is a possible D gene (6 bases). The germline CDR1 and CDR2 sequences are MNHEY and SMNVEV (reference sequence). The CDR3 runs to 14 residues. V lost 4 bases, J lost 8 bases, and 14 bases lay in between.

This rearrangement joins TRBV13 to TRBJ2-2; TRBD1 matches at 9 bases. The V gene end was trimmed by 3 bases and the J gene end by 4 bases; junction bases not matched to a gene: 0. The CDR3 runs to 14 residues. Germline V gene data show CDR1 as PRHDT and CDR2 as FYEKMQ (reference sequence). The CDR3 spells CASSLTGGTGELFF. CDR3 sequence (DNA): TGTGCCAGCAGCTTGACAGGGGGCACCGGGGAGCTGTTTTTT.

The rearrangement joins TRBV19 to TRBJ2-5, with D possibly TRBD2 on 5 matching bases. The CDR3 consists of 16 residues. V gave up 4 bases and J gave up 4 bases, with 19 bases separating them. CDR1 LNHDA and CDR2 SQIVND come from the germline V gene (reference sequence). CDR3 DNA: TGTGCCAGTAGTAACGGGGAGACCCTTATCGGAGAGACCCAGTACTTC. Translated: CASSNGETLIGETQYF.

The V gene is TRBV7-8, the J gene TRBJ2-4; no definite D call. The V end lost 1 base, the J end lost 1 base, and 14 bases lay between the germline ends. The CDR3 totals 17 residues. Germline-derived CDR1 and CDR2 are SGHVS and FQNEAQ. The CDR3 DNA follows: TGTGCCAGCAGCTTAGATGGTAGGACCCCGGCCAAAAACATTCAGTACTTC. Protein product: CASSLDGRTPAKNIQYF.

V is TRBV9 and J is TRBJ2-1; TRBD2 aligns across 7 bases. With V trimmed by 3 bases and J by 4 bases, 10 bases remained unmatched. The CDR3 contains 16 residues. Germline CDR1 is SGDLS and CDR2 is YYNGEE. The CDR3 is CASSGDGRSLYNEQFF. CDR3 bases: TGTGCCAGCAGCGGCGACGGGAGGTCCTTATACAATGAGCAGTTCTTC.

V and J are TRBV7-9 and TRBJ2-2; 9 positions match TRBD2. The CDR3 is made up of 17 amino acids. After removal of 0 bases from V and 5 bases from J, the junction contained 7 bases not matched to a gene. Germline V gene sequence: CDR1 SEHNR, CDR2 FQNEAQ (reference sequence). The CDR3 DNA reads TGTGCCAGCAGCTTAGCGGGGCTAGCGGGACCAACCGGGGAGCTGTTTTTT. This gives the protein CASSLAGLAGPTGELFF.

This chain links TRBV27 with TRBJ1-5; D remains unclear. The V and J ends lost 3 bases and 3 bases respectively, with 9 bases between them. The CDR3 contains 14 residues. CDR1 and CDR2 from the germline V gene are MNHEY and SMNVEV (reference sequence). The CDR3 region has the DNA TGTGCCAGCAGTTTGGACCCATTCAATCAGCCCCAGCATTTT. Translation: CASSLDPFNQPQHF.

As concerns this clone: Other DNA variants within this sample encode the same CDR3. The rearrangement uses TRBV27 and TRBJ2-7; TRBD1 agrees at 8 bases. V trimming: 6 bases; J trimming: 1 base; junction bases outside the gene matches: 5. This CDR3 contains 14 residues. Germline lookup yields CDR1 MNHEY and CDR2 SMNVEV (reference sequence). The CDR3 spells CASSARTGSYEQYF. CDR3 sequence (DNA): TGTGCCAGCAGCGCCCGGACAGGGTCCTACGAGCAGTACTTC.

V is TRBV6-1 and J is TRBJ2-7; a weak D match, TRBD1 (6 bases). CDR1 MNHNS and CDR2 SASEGT come from the germline V gene. V shed 4 bases and J shed 2 bases, with 9 bases lying between them. The CDR3 runs 13 residues. The CDR3 DNA reads TGTGCCAGCAGTGTCGGACAGCCCTACGAGCAGTACTTC. Protein product: CASSVGQPYEQYF.

The chain couples TRBV21-1 to TRBJ2-1; TRBD2 was called by the table and not checked on the DNA. TRBV21-1 is flagged as a pseudogene. This CDR3 region has 22 residues. The CDR3 sequence is CASNRDPGVGLPLGRSINEQFF. DNA of the CDR3: TGTGCCAGTAACCGGGATCCGGGGGTGGGACTGCCCCTCGGGAGGTCGATTAATGAGCAGTTCTTC.

The chain joins TRBV5-1 to TRBJ2-1; 7 bases map to TRBD2. CDR3 length: 19 amino acids. Germline V lookup: CDR1 SGHRS, CDR2 YFSETQ. Losses at the gene ends were 2 bases for V and 3 bases for J; bases not matched to a gene: 17. The CDR3 nucleotides are TGCGCCAGCAGCTTCCTACTACTAGCGCTAACTAAAAACTACAATGAGCAGTTCTTC. The encoded protein is CASSFLLLALTKNYNEQFF.

Comment on this clone: Different DNA sequences within this sample yield the same CDR3. This chain connects TRBV7-9 to TRBJ1-1, with a tentative D call TRBD1 (5 bases). V gave up 3 bases and J gave up 1 base, with 6 bases separating them. CDR1 SEHNR and CDR2 FQNEAQ come from the germline V gene (reference sequence). This CDR3 is 13 amino acids long. CDR3 nucleotides: TGTGCCAGCAGCTTGGGACGGAACACTGAAGCTTTCTTT. It encodes CASSLGRNTEAFF.

The rearrangement joins TRBV7-9 to TRBJ1-1; the D is unclear. Trimming removed 4 bases at V and 2 bases at J, with 11 bases between. The CDR3 length is 14 residues. Germline values: CDR1 SEHNR, CDR2 FQNEAQ (reference sequence). The CDR3 spells CASSSPGSNTEAFF. CDR3 sequence (DNA): TGTGCCAGCAGCTCCCCGGGATCAAACACTGAAGCTTTCTTT.

V is TRBV19 and J is TRBJ2-2, with D perhaps matching TRBD2 (5 bases). Looked up from germline, CDR1 is LNHDA and CDR2 is SQIVND (reference sequence). The CDR3 consists of 16 residues. The V end lost 3 bases, the J end lost 7 bases, and 18 bases lay between the germline ends. CDR3 loop: CASSIFVGMTGGELFF. DNA of the CDR3: TGTGCCAGTAGTATTTTCGTCGGGATGACTGGCGGGGAGCTGTTTTTT.

The chain has TRBV28 and TRBJ1-5; no reliable D call. CDR1 is MDHEN, CDR2 SYDVKM, per germline. Deletions cut 5 bases from V and 4 bases from J, with 12 bases between. The CDR3 is made up of 14 amino acids. In DNA, the CDR3 is TGTGCCAGCAGTATAGACGTGGGAAATCAGCCCCAGCATTTT. This encodes CASSIDVGNQPQHF.

The chain links TRBV27 to TRBJ2-7; D call uncertain. CDR1 and CDR2 from the germline V gene are MNHEY and SMNVEV (reference sequence). V lost 6 bases and J 7 bases, leaving 16 bases between the germline ends. The CDR3 totals 13 residues. The CDR3 coding sequence is TGTGCCAGCAGCCCATCGCGGATTGGTGAGCAGTACTTC. It specifies CASSPSRIGEQYF.

The chain carries TRBV7-9 and TRBJ1-3, with TRBD1 matching 7 bases. CDR1 is SEHNR, CDR2 FQNEAQ, per germline (reference sequence). The CDR3 contains 14 residues. Unmatched junction bases numbered 1, after V lost 5 bases and J lost 0 bases. CDR3 sequence: CASSRTGSGNTIYF. DNA for the CDR3: TGTGCCAGCAGCCGGACAGGCTCTGGAAACACCATATATTTT.

This clone was detected once. This rearrangement joins TRBV20-1 to TRBJ2-1; 7 bases match TRBD1. This CDR3 region has 11 residues. Germline V gene sequence: CDR1 DFQATT, CDR2 SNEGSKA (reference sequence). J gave up 12 bases and V 5 bases, and 7 bases lay outside the gene matches. CDR3 in DNA: TGCAGTGCTTCAGGGGGAATGTGGCAGTTCTTC. As protein: CSASGGMWQFF.

This clone showed up just a few times. The rearrangement uses TRBV28 and TRBJ2-2; TRBD1 matches 8 bases. Per germline, CDR1 MDHEN and CDR2 SYDVKM. After removal of 0 bases from V and 3 bases from J, the junction contained 0 bases not matched to a gene. The CDR3 spans 15 residues. The CDR3 DNA follows: TGTGCCAGCAGTTTATGGACAGGGGACACCGGGGAGCTGTTTTTT. Translated: CASSLWTGDTGELFF.